Many counts were recorded for the clone carrying this T cell receptor (beta chain). Antigen specificity is unknown. Germline assignment: CDR1 MDHEN and CDR2 SYDVKM. Trimming removed 3 bases from V and 5 bases from J, with 14 bases in between. The CDR3 is 14 amino acids. The data are from a study of T cells in Graves' hyperthyroidism and ophthalmopathy. Amplification targeted TCR beta CDR3 regions from RNA transcripts. The HTBI set primed first-round TCR CDR3 RT-PCR. In TCRdb, the multiplex PCR reads were re-called with MiXCR into one record per CDR3 protein. Among 350,000 to 400,000 distinct CDR3 sequences, about 19% were seen once, and the ten largest hold 3.5% to 4%. Notes on the study in general: Blood samples included most of the expanded thyroid clonotypes exceeding 0.001.

Sequencing input: blood. The sequence was collected from a woman aged 18-35 years with Graves' hyperthyroidism. The chain links TRBV28 to TRBJ2-7; D is unresolved. The CDR3 region is CASSLDGPLHEQYF. CDR3 sequence (DNA): TGTGCCAGCAGTTTGGACGGGCCTTTACACGAGCAGTACTTC.